Listed below are T cell receptor beta chains from one sample, sequenced in a study of response to subunit inactivated influenza vaccine. Using its own MiXCR run on the RT-PCR reads, TCRdb lists one record per CDR3 protein. The sample comprises around 600,000 distinct CDR3 sequences, around 11% of which are singletons, and 9.5% to 11% rests with the top ten. The same specimen was also included in a second study, on T cells expressing NK-cell markers.

The material sequenced was PBMCs from blood, taken on the day of vaccination. Source of these receptors: a man in his fifties or sixties who received an inactivated influenza vaccine. Each CDR3 is given with its conserved first and last residue. D genes are given only for firm matches. Size values are once, few and many counts, or a class for expanded clones, and some rows have none.

abundance,d_gene,v_gene,j_gene,CDR3nt,CDR3aa
few,TRBD2,TRBV30,TRBJ2-1,TGTGCCTGGAGGCGGGGGGGCTCGTACAATGAGCAGTTCTTC,CAWRRGGSYNEQFF
few,NA,TRBV29-1,TRBJ1-2,TGCAGCGTTGATCTGGAAATTAACTATGGCTACACCTTC,CSVDLEINYGYTF
many,NA,TRBV5-1,TRBJ1-4,TGCGCCAGCAGCTTGAAAAACAGGGATTATAATGAAAAACTGTTTTTT,CASSLKNRDYNEKLFF
NA,TRBD2,TRBV3-1,TRBJ2-7,TGTGCCAGCAGCCAAGCTGCCTCCGGGACTAGCGGCTACGAGCAGTACTTC,CASSQAASGTSGYEQYF
few,TRBD1,TRBV6-1,TRBJ1-2,TGTGCCAGCACTGTCACAGGGGGAAGCTACGGCTACACCTTC,CASTVTGGSYGYTF
NA,TRBD1,TRBV20-1,TRBJ2-6,TGCAGTGCTCTAACCGGGACAGGGATAGCTTCTGGGGCCAACGTCCTGACTTTC,CSALTGTGIASGANVLTF
NA,NA,TRBV6-5,TRBJ2-1,TGTGCCAGCAGTTACTCCAGCACCCTCTACAATGAGCAGTTCTTC,CASSYSSTLYNEQFF
few,NA,TRBV12-5,TRBJ2-1,TGTGCTAGTGGTTCCACAACGTCTGGGAATGAGCAGTTCTTC,CASGSTTSGNEQFF
NA,NA,TRBV6-5,TRBJ2-2,TGTGCCAGCAGTTATGATGTATCGAACACCGGGGAGCTGTTTTTT,CASSYDVSNTGELFF
NA,TRBD1,TRBV6-5,TRBJ1-6,TGTGCCAGCAGTAACAGGGGGACAGGGGGGAGCGGAGGTTCACCCCTCCGCTTT,CASSNRGTGGSGGSPLRF
NA,NA,TRBV28,TRBJ1-5,TGTGCCAGCAGTCGGATGGGGCGGGGGGACAATCAGCCCCAGCATTTT,CASSRMGRGDNQPQHF
few,TRBD2,TRBV7-8,TRBJ2-7,TGTGCCAGCAGCCGAACCCGGGGGACTAGCATTTACGAGCAGTACTTC,CASSRTRGTSIYEQYF
NA,NA,TRBV10-1,TRBJ2-2,TGCGCCAGCAGTGAGGGAAGATCGAACACCGGGGAGCTGTTTTTT,CASSEGRSNTGELFF
few,NA,TRBV6-5,TRBJ2-1,TGTGCCAGCAGCCGAAAGCGGGATGAGCAGTTCTTC,CASSRKRDEQFF
once,NA,TRBV9,TRBJ2-5,TGTGCCAGCAGCGTAGGTTCGGGGGTAGAGACCCAGTACTTC,CASSVGSGVETQYF
NA,NA,TRBV3-1,TRBJ1-2,TGTGCCAGCAGCCAAGCGTTGAATGGCTACACCTTC,CASSQALNGYTF
NA,NA,TRBV28,TRBJ1-4,TGTGCCAGCAACGGCAGAGGTCGAGATAATGAAAAACTGTTTTTT,CASNGRGRDNEKLFF
NA,TRBD1,TRBV7-2,TRBJ2-1,TGTGCCAGCAGCTTTATCGGGACAGGGCCGGGCGAGCAGTTCTTC,CASSFIGTGPGEQFF
many,NA,TRBV12-3/TRBV12-4,TRBJ2-5,TGTGCCAGCAGTCCTCCCCGACTAGAAGGGCAAGAGACCCAGTACTTC,CASSPPRLEGQETQYF
NA,NA,TRBV23-1,TRBJ2-7,TGCGCCAGATACAGGGTTGGCGAGCAGTACTTC,CARYRVGEQYF
NA,TRBD1,TRBV20-1,TRBJ2-2,TGCAGTGCTAGAGACCCTCTACAGGGGGATACCGGGGAGCTGTTTTTT,CSARDPLQGDTGELFF
few,NA,TRBV10-3,TRBJ2-2,TGTGCCAACCGGGAGAACACCGGGGAGCTGTTTTTT,CANRENTGELFF
few,TRBD1,TRBV9,TRBJ1-1,TGTGCCAGCAGCGAGGGGGACAGGTTCAGCGCTGAAGCTTTCTTT,CASSEGDRFSAEAFF
NA,NA,TRBV10-3,TRBJ1-5,TGTGCCATCAGTCCCAGTGGGGGGCATCAGCCCCAGCATTTT,CAISPSGGHQPQHF
many,NA,TRBV5-1,TRBJ2-3,TGCGCCAGCAGCTTGCTCGGCGGAGGCACAGATACGCAGTATTTT,CASSLLGGGTDTQYF
many,NA,TRBV28,TRBJ2-7,TGTGCCGTACAGGGTATTGTCTACGAGCAGTACTTC,CAVQGIVYEQYF
NA,NA,TRBV5-1,TRBJ1-1,TGCGCCAGCAGCTGGGGCCGTACTGACAGGAACACTGAAGCTTTCTTT,CASSWGRTDRNTEAFF
few,TRBD1,TRBV12-3/TRBV12-4,TRBJ2-3,TGTGCCAGCAGACCAACTCGGACAGGGCGTGCAGATACGCAGTATTTT,CASRPTRTGRADTQYF
many,TRBD1,TRBV7-9,TRBJ2-7,TGTGCCAGCAGCTTAGCAGGGGGCGAATTCGAGCAGTACTTC,CASSLAGGEFEQYF
NA,NA,TRBV12-3/TRBV12-4,TRBJ1-1,TGTGCCAGCAGCCCGGTTTGGAACACTGAAGCTTTCTTT,CASSPVWNTEAFF
NA,NA,TRBV20-1,TRBJ1-6,TGCAGTGCTAGGCCCCCAGGGGCCAATTCACCCCTCCACTTT,CSARPPGANSPLHF
many,TRBD1,TRBV20-1,TRBJ1-1,TGCAGTGCTAGAGGGACAGGGGGCTCAGCTTTCTTT,CSARGTGGSAFF
NA,TRBD2,TRBV12-3/TRBV12-4,TRBJ2-7,TGTGCCACCGCGACTAGCGGGAACTACGAGCAGTACTTC,CATATSGNYEQYF
few,TRBD1,TRBV20-1,TRBJ2-7,TGCAGTGCTGAAATACAGGACAGGGGCTACGAGCAGTACTTC,CSAEIQDRGYEQYF
few,NA,TRBV21-1,TRBJ2-1,TGTGCCAGCAGCAAAGCCCGTTTGAAGGGAGGCTACAATGAGCAGTTCTTC,CASSKARLKGGYNEQFF
few,NA,TRBV7-2,TRBJ1-2,TGTGCCAGCAGCCCCTTAGCCGGGACGCAAAGTTTCTATGGCTACACCTTC,CASSPLAGTQSFYGYTF
NA,TRBD2,TRBV10-3,TRBJ2-2,TGTGCCATCAGTACAGCGGGGCAGAACACCGGGGAGCTGTTTTTT,CAISTAGQNTGELFF
few,TRBD1,TRBV12-3/TRBV12-4,TRBJ2-5,TGTGCCAGCAGTTGGAGACAGGGTGGCGAGACCCAGTACTTC,CASSWRQGGETQYF
NA,NA,TRBV3-1,TRBJ2-1,TGTGCCAGCAGCCAAGATGAGGGAGGCTACAATGAGCAGTTCTTC,CASSQDEGGYNEQFF
NA,NA,TRBV11-2,TRBJ2-3,TGTGCCAGCAGCTTAGAAGGTCTTTGGGGGTCGGGCACAGATACGCAGTATTTT,CASSLEGLWGSGTDTQYF
NA,NA,TRBV7-8,TRBJ1-2,TGTGCCAGCAGTCCCCGGACCGGGGCTCTTTTCAACTATGGCTACACCTTC,CASSPRTGALFNYGYTF
NA,NA,TRBV27,TRBJ1-5,TGTGCCACCAGTCCGACGGGAGGCTGGTCTTCACCCCAGCATTTT,CATSPTGGWSSPQHF
few,NA,TRBV11-2,TRBJ2-7,TGTGCCAGCAGGACGATAGTAGGGGCCATGTACGAGCAGTACTTC,CASRTIVGAMYEQYF
NA,TRBD2,TRBV10-3,TRBJ2-7,TGTGCCATCAGTGAAGGGACGGGAGGTATCGAGCAGTACTTC,CAISEGTGGIEQYF
many,NA,TRBV24-1,TRBJ2-1,TGTGCCACCAGTGATTCTCAGGGGGGAAGATACAATGAGCAGTTCTTC,CATSDSQGGRYNEQFF